Reported below is one TCR beta chain. Relative to the germline gene, one junction end is altered; a read error may explain this. The repertoire was sequenced with immunoSEQ multiplex PCR; TCRdb's copy has only in-frame clones and lacks some. The data contain approximately 39,000 clones, 94% of them singletons. The data derive from a study of T cell changes during pregnancy in multiple sclerosis. Germline V gene data show CDR1 as MGHRA and CDR2 as YSYEKL. There are 14 residues in the CDR3. This sample comprised CD4+ T cells from peripheral blood mononuclear cells, obtained in the second trimester of pregnancy. This chain connects TRBV4-1 to TRBJ2-7; 8 bases map to TRBD1. This TCR was sampled from a female donor with multiple sclerosis, enrolled in a pregnancy study. The chain's CDR3 is CASGQVGQDYEQYF. The CDR3 DNA reads as TGCGCCAGCGGCCAAGTGGGACAGGACTACGAGCAGTACTTC.